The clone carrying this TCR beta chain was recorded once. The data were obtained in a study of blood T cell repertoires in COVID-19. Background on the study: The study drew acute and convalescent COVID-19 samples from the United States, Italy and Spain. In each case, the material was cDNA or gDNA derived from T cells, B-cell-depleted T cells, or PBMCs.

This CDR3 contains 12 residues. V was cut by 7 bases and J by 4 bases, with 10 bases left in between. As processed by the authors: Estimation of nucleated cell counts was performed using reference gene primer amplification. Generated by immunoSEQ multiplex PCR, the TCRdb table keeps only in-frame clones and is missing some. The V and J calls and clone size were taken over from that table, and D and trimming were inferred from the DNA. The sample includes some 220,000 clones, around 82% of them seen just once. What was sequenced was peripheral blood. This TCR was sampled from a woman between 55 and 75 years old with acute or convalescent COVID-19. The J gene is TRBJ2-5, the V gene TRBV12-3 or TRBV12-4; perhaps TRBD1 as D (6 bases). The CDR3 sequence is CASTYRVETQYF. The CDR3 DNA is TGTGCCAGCACCTACAGGGTAGAGACCCAGTACTTC.